These 29 T cell receptor beta chains came from one sample sequenced in a study of blood T cells in healthy people across ages. Together with a sample-barcoded 5' primer, a J-beta primer mix was included in a second PCR lasting about 6 to 11 cycles. TCRdb re-analysed the 5' RACE reads in MiXCR, keeping a single row per CDR3 protein. The sample lists some 760,000 distinct CDR3 sequences, around 25% occurring once. The same data also went into a second study, on T cells of mothers and their children.

The sample comprised blood. The source is a boy between 5 and 17 years old in good health.

The chain couples TRBV7-3 to TRBJ2-5; D tentatively fits TRBD1 or TRBD2 (6 bases each). The J call is doubtful: the DNA matches TRBJ2-7 better. The CDR3 sequence is 16 residues long. Germline values: CDR1 SGHTA, CDR2 FQGTGA. The CDR3 nucleotides read TGTGCCAGCAGCTTAAACGGGGGCCCCAGCTCCTACGAGCAGTACTTC. Its protein is CASSLNGGPSSYEQYF.

Notes on this clonotype: At one of its ends the junction is not consistent with the germline gene, which may arise from a read error. This chain joins TRBV7-9 and TRBJ1-1; the D is unclear. Germline V gives CDR1 SEHNR, CDR2 FQNEAQ (reference sequence). CDR3 length: 16 residues. CDR3: CASSATIRTRNTEAFF. CDR3 DNA: TGTGCCAGCAGCGCCACCATCAGAACTAGGAACACTGAAGCCTTCTTT.

The chain links TRBV13 to TRBJ1-1; tentative D call: TRBD1 (5 bases). Trimming stripped 4 bases from V and 1 base from J, with 10 bases between. Germline V gene data show CDR1 as PRHDT and CDR2 as FYEKMQ (reference sequence). CDR3 size: 14 residues. The CDR3 nucleotides are TGTGCCAGCAGCTCCCGGACACCGAACACTGAAGCTTTCTTT. Translation gives CASSSRTPNTEAFF.

This rearrangement joins TRBV9 to TRBJ2-5; 11 bases map to TRBD1. Germline CDR1 and CDR2: SGDLS and YYNGEE. CDR3 size: 15 residues. V lost 0 bases and J lost 4; bases outside the gene matches: 2. The CDR3 DNA reads TGTGCCAGCAGCGTAGTTGGACAGGGGGCAGAGACCCAGTACTTC. It yields the protein CASSVVGQGAETQYF.

This chain links TRBV4-1 with TRBJ2-1, with TRBD2 matching 12 bases. The J call is doubtful: the DNA matches TRBJ2-5 better. The germline CDR1 and CDR2 sequences are MGHRA and YSYEKL. The CDR3 is 15 amino acids. The CDR3 DNA reads TGCGCCAGCAGCCAACTGGGACTAGCGGGAGAGACCCAGTACTTC. Translation gives CASSQLGLAGETQYF.

For this clonotype: The junction shows a germline mismatch at one end, possibly a read error. This chain connects TRBV14 to TRBJ2-7; D gene ambiguous. The CDR3 length is 15 residues. Germline V CDR1 and CDR2: SGHDN, FVKESK. CDR3 region: CASSQDSALVYKQYF. The CDR3 bases are TGTGCCAGCAGCCAAGATTCGGCCCTCGTCTACAAGCAGTACTTC.

This clonotype was picked up many times. The chain carries TRBV29-1 and TRBJ1-4; weak D call: TRBD1 (5 bases). The CDR3 contains 11 residues. Trimming took off 7 bases at V and 10 bases at J, with 13 bases between the two ends. Germline V lookup: CDR1 SQVTM, CDR2 ANQGSEA. CDR3 loop: CSGGAEGKLFF. Written as DNA, the CDR3 is TGCAGCGGGGGCGCTGAGGGAAAACTGTTTTTT. The variable domain in full, completed from reference TRBV29-1 and TRBJ1-4, reads SAVISQKPSRDICQRGTSLTIQCQVDSQVTMMFWYRQQPGQSLTLIATANQGSEATYESGFVIDKFPISRPNLTFSTLTVSNMSPEDSSIYLCSGGAEGKLFFGSGTQLSVL.

This chain joins TRBV29-1 and TRBJ2-4, with a weak D call TRBD2 (5 bases). V was shortened by 7 bases and J by 3 bases, with 10 bases between the two germline ends. This CDR3 comprises 12 residues. Germline assignment: CDR1 SQVTM and CDR2 ANQGSEA. The CDR3 loop is CSGRIGKNIQYF. In nucleotides, the CDR3 is TGCAGCGGGAGGATCGGCAAAAACATTCAGTACTTC.

The chain links TRBV6-5 to TRBJ1-1, with unresolved D. Trimming pared 4 bases from V and 0 bases from J, leaving 15 bases between. The germline V gene encodes CDR1 MNHEY and CDR2 SVGAGI. The CDR3 sequence is 16 residues long. This CDR3 reads CASSSLSGEVNTEAFF. In DNA, the CDR3 is TGTGCCAGCAGTTCCCTGAGCGGAGAGGTGAACACTGAAGCTTTCTTT.

The chain recombines TRBV20-1 with TRBJ1-2, with 9 bases identical to TRBD1. The germline CDR1 and CDR2 sequences are DFQATT and SNEGSKA (reference sequence). The CDR3 spans 13 residues. The V and J ends lost 1 base and 3 bases, in that order; junction bases with no gene match: 0. The CDR3 DNA is TGCAGTGCTAGAGGGGACAGGGACTATGGCTACACCTTC. Its translation is CSARGDRDYGYTF.

CDR3 DNA: TGTGCCAGCAGCCTCTCTCGGGGAGACGGCTACACCTTC. It codes for CASSLSRGDGYTF. The chain joins TRBV3-1 to TRBJ1-2; D is uncertain. This CDR3 contains 13 residues. The germline V and J ends were trimmed by 4 bases and 8 bases, with 14 bases remaining between them. Germline assignment: CDR1 LGHDT and CDR2 YNNKEL (reference sequence).

The genes are TRBV11-2 and TRBJ2-1, with 7 bases matching TRBD2. The CDR3 extends over 15 amino acids. CDR1 is SGHAT, CDR2 FQNNGV, per germline. V lost 1 base and J lost 3; bases outside the gene matches: 3. In DNA, the CDR3 is TGTGCCAGCAGCTTAGGGGACTACCTCTACAATGAGCAGTTCTTC. Its translation: CASSLGDYLYNEQFF.

The gene calls are TRBV4-1 and TRBJ2-3, with a tentative D call TRBD2 (5 bases). Germline CDR1 MGHRA, CDR2 YSYEKL. The ends were cut back, 8 bases at V and 0 bases at J, with 12 bases in the middle. The CDR3 is 14 amino acids. The CDR3 nucleotides read TGCGCCAGCGGGAGCGGTATCAGCACAGATACGCAGTATTTT. Translation: CASGSGISTDTQYF.

The chain combines TRBV3-1 with TRBJ2-5; 11 bases line up with TRBD2. The J call could be wrong; TRBJ2-1 is a better fit for the DNA end. Germline V gene sequence: CDR1 LGHDT, CDR2 YNNKEL (reference sequence). This CDR3 spans 16 amino acids. CDR3 DNA: TGTGCCAGCAGCCAAGTAGTAGCGGGAGGGATGGATGAGCAGTTCTTC. This sequence encodes CASSQVVAGGMDEQFF.

This sequence joins TRBV5-5 and TRBJ2-3; unclear D gene. The CDR3 runs to 15 residues. The ends were cut back, 0 bases at V and 2 bases at J, with 10 bases in the middle. Per germline, CDR1 SGHKS and CDR2 YYEKEE (reference sequence). As DNA, the CDR3 is TGTGCCAGCAGCTTGGATCAAGTTTCCACAGATACGCAGTATTTT. Encoded protein: CASSLDQVSTDTQYF.

This clonotype has a handful of counts. The rearrangement joins TRBV12-3 or TRBV12-4 to TRBJ1-5; tentatively, D is TRBD1 (5 bases). V lost 7 bases, J lost 6 bases, and 16 bases lay in between. This CDR3 contains 14 residues. The CDR3 loop is CASTVDLQGQPQHF. CDR3 sequence (DNA): TGTGCCAGCACCGTGGACCTCCAGGGTCAGCCCCAGCATTTT.

CDR3 residues: CASSSTGSLATNEKLFF. The CDR3 bases are TGTGCCAGCAGTTCGACAGGCAGTCTTGCAACTAATGAAAAACTGTTTTTT. The rearrangement links TRBV28 to TRBJ1-4; D possibly corresponds to TRBD1 (6 bases). Germline-derived CDR1 and CDR2 are MDHEN and SYDVKM. The CDR3 has 17 amino acids. Deletions cut 4 bases from V and 0 bases from J, with 15 bases between.

The chain is built from TRBV7-3 and TRBJ2-1; D perhaps matches TRBD2 (6 bases). V was trimmed by 5 bases and J by 1 base, leaving 12 bases between them. CDR3 length: 15 residues. The germline CDR1 and CDR2 sequences are SGHTA and FQGTGA. The CDR3 nucleotides are TGTGCCAGCAGCCTCTTTGGGGGGTCCTACAATGAGCAGTTCTTC. It codes for CASSLFGGSYNEQFF.

The sample holds many counts of this clonotype. The gene calls are TRBV6-4 and TRBJ2-1, with 7 bases matching TRBD2. V trimming: 5 bases; J trimming: 6 bases; junction bases outside the gene matches: 7. This CDR3 is 14 amino acids long. The germline V gene has CDR1 MRHNA and CDR2 SNTAGT. CDR3 bases: TGTGCCAGCAGTCTGGCGGGAGAAAGCAATGAGCAGTTCTTC. This encodes CASSLAGESNEQFF.

Only one count was recorded for this clonotype. The chain carries TRBV29-1 and TRBJ1-2; tentative D call: TRBD1 (5 bases). Germline CDR1 reads SQVTM; CDR2 reads ANQGSEA. The CDR3 is 12 residues long. The V end lost 4 bases, the J end lost 3 bases, and 9 bases lay between the germline ends. CDR3 amino acids: CSVAREDYGYTF. The CDR3 nucleotides read TGCAGCGTTGCCAGGGAGGACTATGGCTACACCTTC.

This clonotype was observed a few times. This chain connects TRBV29-1 to TRBJ2-5; D unresolved. Matching the DNA end better, TRBJ2-1 makes the J call doubtful. Germline lookup yields CDR1 SQVTM and CDR2 ANQGSEA. The length of the CDR3 is 14 residues. CDR3 residues: CSVAQESSYNEQFF. The CDR3, as DNA: TGCAGCGTTGCCCAGGAGAGCTCCTACAATGAGCAGTTCTTC.

This clonotype turned up a few times. This chain uses TRBV12-5 with TRBJ2-5, with 7 bases matching TRBD2. Germline CDR1 and CDR2: LGHNT and FRNRAP. V was pared by 0 bases and J by 1 base, with 5 bases of the junction left unmatched. CDR3 length: 16 amino acids. The CDR3 nucleotides read TGTGCTAGTGGTTTGGTACTCGGGGGGTCCCAAGAGACCCAGTACTTC. Protein: CASGLVLGGSQETQYF.

The chain carries TRBV10-1 and TRBJ2-7, with 14 bases that match TRBD2. The CDR3 consists of 18 residues. The J segment lost 5 bases and the V segment lost 0 bases, leaving 9 bases of the junction unmatched. The germline V gene has CDR1 WNHNN and CDR2 SYGVQD (reference sequence). CDR3 amino acids: CASSESYGTSGSDNEQYF. In DNA, the CDR3 is TGCGCCAGCAGTGAGTCGTATGGGACTAGCGGGAGCGACAACGAGCAGTACTTC.

This clonotype came up a few times. At one end, the junction sequence differs from germline, possibly due to a read error. The rearrangement links TRBV6-6 to TRBJ2-5; 16 nucleotides line up with TRBD2. The CDR3 is 13 residues long. In germline, CDR1 is MNHNY, CDR2 SVGAGI (reference sequence). In nucleotides, the CDR3 is TGTGCCAGCAGTCCGGGACTAGCGGGAGGGTTGATCTTC. It specifies CASSPGLAGGLIF.

This clonotype occurred a few times. The rearrangement links TRBV13 to TRBJ2-4, with 7 nucleotides matching TRBD1. Germline CDR1 is PRHDT and CDR2 is FYEKMQ (reference sequence). V lost 4 bases to trimming and J lost 2 bases; unmatched junction nucleotides: 5. The CDR3 length is 15 residues. As DNA, the CDR3 is TGTGCCAGCAGCTCTAGACAGGGACCCAAAAACATTCAGTACTTC. This encodes CASSSRQGPKNIQYF.

This clonotype was counted between two and nine times. The chain combines TRBV5-1 with TRBJ2-1, with D perhaps matching TRBD2 (5 bases). CDR3 length: 15 residues. Trimming took 0 bases from V and 5 from J, leaving 12 bases between them. The V gene's germline CDR1 is SGHRS and CDR2 YFSETQ. Written as DNA, the CDR3 is TGCGCCAGCAGCTTGGAGGCAGCGGAAAACAATGAGCAGTTCTTC. Its translation is CASSLEAAENNEQFF.

This chain joins TRBV4-1 and TRBJ2-5, with a weak D call TRBD2 (6 bases). The J call may be mistaken, given a closer DNA end match to TRBJ2-1. The CDR3 contains 16 residues. Germline assignment: CDR1 MGHRA and CDR2 YSYEKL. The CDR3 here is CASSLAVGTPGSEQFF. Written as DNA, the CDR3 is TGCGCCAGCAGCCTAGCGGTGGGAACCCCGGGTTCTGAGCAGTTCTTC.

In its sample, this clonotype was seen a few times. The chain recombines TRBV20-1 with TRBJ2-7; TRBD2 aligns across 13 bases. CDR1 DFQATT and CDR2 SNEGSKA come from the germline V gene (reference sequence). The CDR3 loop spans 14 amino acids. The V gene end was trimmed by 6 bases and the J gene end by 5 bases; junction bases not matched to a gene: 7. The chain's CDR3 is CSASGTSGNDEQYF. CDR3 nucleotide sequence: TGCAGTGCCTCTGGGACTAGCGGGAACGACGAGCAGTACTTC.

The chain recombines TRBV12-3 or TRBV12-4 with TRBJ1-5, with D tentatively TRBD1 (5 bases). The V end was cut by 5 bases, the J end by 2 bases, with 13 bases between. This CDR3 comprises 15 residues. The CDR3 protein is CASSPTGDGNQPQHF. As DNA, the CDR3 is TGTGCCAGCAGTCCCACAGGTGATGGCAATCAGCCCCAGCATTTT.